The source of this TCR beta chain is a study of metastatic and nonmetastatic thyroid tumors. About the study: From malignant and benign thyroid patients, repertoires in blood and in tumor or nodule tissue were compared. General study findings and limits: As reported, TCR beta diversity in blood and tumor was significantly higher in malignant thyroid tumors than in benign nodules.

This clone was recorded at least ten times. Its antigen is currently unknown. Germline-derived CDR1 and CDR2 are WSHSY and SAAADI. The CDR3 loop spans 14 amino acids. V was trimmed by 2 bases and J by 6 bases, leaving 12 bases between them. Methods used by the authors: Built for papillary thyroid cancer, a distant-metastasis classifier drew on CDR3 differences across clinicopathological groups. TCRdb re-processed the PCR reads through MiXCR. TCRdb's processing, not the authors' own work, is the source of the V and J calls. The profile covers roughly 50,000 clones, with over 20% appearing a single time and about 3.8% taken by the ten largest. Patients had received no treatment of any kind before thyroid surgery.

The sequencing input was blood. This chain joins TRBV10-2 and TRBJ2-3; D may be TRBD2 (5 bases). The sequence was obtained from a male donor with papillary thyroid cancer or a benign thyroid nodule (not recorded which). Some clones in this sample may be carry-over from other donors' samples. The CDR3: CASSEEASSDTQYF. CDR3 coding DNA: TGCGCCAGCAGTGAGGAGGCTAGCTCGGATACGCAGTATTTT.